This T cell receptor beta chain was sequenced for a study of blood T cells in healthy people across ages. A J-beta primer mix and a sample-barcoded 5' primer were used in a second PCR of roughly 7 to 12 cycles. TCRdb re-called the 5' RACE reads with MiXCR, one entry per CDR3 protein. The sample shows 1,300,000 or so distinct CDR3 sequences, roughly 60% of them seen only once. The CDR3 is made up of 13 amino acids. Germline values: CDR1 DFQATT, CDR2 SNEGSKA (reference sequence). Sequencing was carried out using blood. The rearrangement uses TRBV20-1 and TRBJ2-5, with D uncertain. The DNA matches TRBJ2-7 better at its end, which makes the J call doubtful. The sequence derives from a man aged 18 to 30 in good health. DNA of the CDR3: TGCAGTGCTAGGACCCGACAACCCTACGAGCAGTACTTC. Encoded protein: CSARTRQPYEQYF.